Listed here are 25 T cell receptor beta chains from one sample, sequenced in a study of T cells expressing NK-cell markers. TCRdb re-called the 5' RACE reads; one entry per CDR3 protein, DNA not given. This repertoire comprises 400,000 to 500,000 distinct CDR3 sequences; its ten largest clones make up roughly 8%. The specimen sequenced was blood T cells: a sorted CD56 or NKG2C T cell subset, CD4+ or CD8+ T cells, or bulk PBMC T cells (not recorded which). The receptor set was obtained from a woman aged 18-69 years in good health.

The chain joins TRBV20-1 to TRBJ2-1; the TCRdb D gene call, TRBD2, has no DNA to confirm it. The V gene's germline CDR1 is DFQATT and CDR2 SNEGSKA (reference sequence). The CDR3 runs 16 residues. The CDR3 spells CSASKGSAGGYNEQFF.

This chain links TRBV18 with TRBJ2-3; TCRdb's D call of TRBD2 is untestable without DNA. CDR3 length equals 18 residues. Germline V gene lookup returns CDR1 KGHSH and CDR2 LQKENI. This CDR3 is CASSPGLAGITSTDTQYF.

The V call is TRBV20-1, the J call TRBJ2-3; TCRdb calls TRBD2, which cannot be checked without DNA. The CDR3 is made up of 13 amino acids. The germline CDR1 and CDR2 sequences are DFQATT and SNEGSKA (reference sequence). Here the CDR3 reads CSAVAGFTDTQYF.

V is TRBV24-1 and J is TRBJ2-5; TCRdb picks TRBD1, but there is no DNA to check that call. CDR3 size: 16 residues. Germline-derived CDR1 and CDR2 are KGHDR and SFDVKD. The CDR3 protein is CATSEPTGQGVETQYF.

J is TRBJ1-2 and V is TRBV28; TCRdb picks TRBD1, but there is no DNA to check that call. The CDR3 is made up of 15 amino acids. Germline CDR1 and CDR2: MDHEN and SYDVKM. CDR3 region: CASSSQRDRGGGYTF.

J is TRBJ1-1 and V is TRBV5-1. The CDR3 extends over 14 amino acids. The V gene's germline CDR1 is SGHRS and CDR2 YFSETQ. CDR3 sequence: CASSKDLLNTEAFF.

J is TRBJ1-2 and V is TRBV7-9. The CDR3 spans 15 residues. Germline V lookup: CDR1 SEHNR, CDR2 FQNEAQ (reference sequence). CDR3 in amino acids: CASSLNVNGNYGYTF.

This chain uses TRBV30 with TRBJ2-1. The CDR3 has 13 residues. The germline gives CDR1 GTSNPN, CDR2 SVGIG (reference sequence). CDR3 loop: CAWSVLGHNEQFF.

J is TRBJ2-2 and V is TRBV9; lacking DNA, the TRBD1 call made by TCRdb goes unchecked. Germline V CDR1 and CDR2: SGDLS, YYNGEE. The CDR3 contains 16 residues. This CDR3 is CASSVDPGQGAGELFF.

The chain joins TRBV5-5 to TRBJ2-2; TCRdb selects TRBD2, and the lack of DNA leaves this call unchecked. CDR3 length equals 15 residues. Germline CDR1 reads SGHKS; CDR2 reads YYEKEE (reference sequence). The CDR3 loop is CASSLEQGGAGELFF.

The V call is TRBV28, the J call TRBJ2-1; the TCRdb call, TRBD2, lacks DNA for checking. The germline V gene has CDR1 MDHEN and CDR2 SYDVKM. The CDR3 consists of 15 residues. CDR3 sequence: CASSLWTSENNEQFF.

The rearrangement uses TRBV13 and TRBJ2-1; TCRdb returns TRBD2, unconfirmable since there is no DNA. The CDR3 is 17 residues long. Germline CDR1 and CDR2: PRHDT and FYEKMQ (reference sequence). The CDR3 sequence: CASSYRPGTSGGGEQFF.

CDR3 region: CASSRFGADYGYTF. This rearrangement joins TRBV19 to TRBJ1-2. The CDR3 consists of 14 residues. CDR1 is LNHDA, CDR2 SQIVND, per germline (reference sequence).

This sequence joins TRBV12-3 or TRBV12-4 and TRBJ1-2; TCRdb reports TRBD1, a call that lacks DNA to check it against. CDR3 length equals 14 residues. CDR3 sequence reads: CASKFGQGAYGYTF.

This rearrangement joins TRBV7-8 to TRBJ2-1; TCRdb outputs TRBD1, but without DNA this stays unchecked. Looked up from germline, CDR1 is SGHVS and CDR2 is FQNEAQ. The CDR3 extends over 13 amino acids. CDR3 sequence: CASTRGRDNEQFF.

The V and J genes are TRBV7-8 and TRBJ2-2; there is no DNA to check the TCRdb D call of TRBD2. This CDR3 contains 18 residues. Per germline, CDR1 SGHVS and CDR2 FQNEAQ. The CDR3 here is CASSPQREGRFQAGELFF.

The CDR3 protein is CASSPIEMTGTMGYTDTQYF. This sequence joins TRBV4-1 and TRBJ2-3; checking the TCRdb D call of TRBD1 is not possible without DNA. The CDR3 consists of 20 residues. Germline CDR1 is MGHRA and CDR2 is YSYEKL.

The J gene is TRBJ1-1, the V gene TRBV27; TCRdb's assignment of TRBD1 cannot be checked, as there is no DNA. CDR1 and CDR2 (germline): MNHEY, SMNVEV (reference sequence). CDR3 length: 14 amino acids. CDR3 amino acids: CASSLFRGGGKAFF.

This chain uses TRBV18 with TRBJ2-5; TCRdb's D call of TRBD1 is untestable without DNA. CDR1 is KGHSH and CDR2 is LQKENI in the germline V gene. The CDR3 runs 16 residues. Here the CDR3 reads CASSPPWTGEQETQYF. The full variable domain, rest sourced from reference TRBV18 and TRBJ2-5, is NAGVMQNPRHLVRRRGQEARLRCSPMKGHSHVYWYRQLPEEGLKFMVYLQKENIIDESGMPKERFSAEFPKEGPSILRIQQVVRGDSAAYFCASSPPWTGEQETQYFGPGTRLLVL.

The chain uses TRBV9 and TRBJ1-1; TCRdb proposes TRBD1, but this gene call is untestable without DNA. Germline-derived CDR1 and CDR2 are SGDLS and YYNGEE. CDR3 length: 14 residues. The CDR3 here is CASSVGTGGFMAFF.

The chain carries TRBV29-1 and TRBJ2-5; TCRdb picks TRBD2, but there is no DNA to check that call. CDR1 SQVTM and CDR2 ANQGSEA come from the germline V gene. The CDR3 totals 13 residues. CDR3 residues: CSVDGTLKETQYF.

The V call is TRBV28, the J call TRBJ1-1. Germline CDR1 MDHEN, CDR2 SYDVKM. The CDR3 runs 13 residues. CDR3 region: CASSRQLNTEAFF.

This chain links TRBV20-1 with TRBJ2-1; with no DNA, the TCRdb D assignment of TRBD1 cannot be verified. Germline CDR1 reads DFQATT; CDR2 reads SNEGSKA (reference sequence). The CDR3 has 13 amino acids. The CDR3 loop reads CSASKTGAGEQFF.

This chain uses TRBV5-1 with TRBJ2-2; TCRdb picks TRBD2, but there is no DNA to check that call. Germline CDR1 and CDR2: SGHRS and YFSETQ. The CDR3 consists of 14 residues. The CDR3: CASKIEGGTGELFF.

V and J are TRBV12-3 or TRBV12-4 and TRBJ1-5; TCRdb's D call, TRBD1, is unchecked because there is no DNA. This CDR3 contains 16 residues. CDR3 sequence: CASSVLRTGGFQPQHF.